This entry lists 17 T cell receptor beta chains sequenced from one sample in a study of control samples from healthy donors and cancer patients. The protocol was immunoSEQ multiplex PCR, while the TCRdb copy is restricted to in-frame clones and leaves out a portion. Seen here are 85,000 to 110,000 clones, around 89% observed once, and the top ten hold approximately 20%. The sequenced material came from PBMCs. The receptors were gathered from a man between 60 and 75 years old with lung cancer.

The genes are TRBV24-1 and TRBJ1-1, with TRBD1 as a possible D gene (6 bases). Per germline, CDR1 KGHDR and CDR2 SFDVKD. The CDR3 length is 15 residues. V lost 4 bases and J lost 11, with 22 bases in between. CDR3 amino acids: CATSDTTGNLVGAFF. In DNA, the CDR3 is TGTGCCACCAGTGACACTACAGGGAACTTGGTGGGGGCTTTCTTT.

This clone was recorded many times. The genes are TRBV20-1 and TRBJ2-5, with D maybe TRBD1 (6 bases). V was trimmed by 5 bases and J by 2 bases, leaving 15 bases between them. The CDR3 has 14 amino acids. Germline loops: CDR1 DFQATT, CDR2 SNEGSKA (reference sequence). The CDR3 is CSAGDPGQQETQYF. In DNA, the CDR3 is TGCAGTGCTGGTGACCCGGGACAACAAGAGACCCAGTACTTC.

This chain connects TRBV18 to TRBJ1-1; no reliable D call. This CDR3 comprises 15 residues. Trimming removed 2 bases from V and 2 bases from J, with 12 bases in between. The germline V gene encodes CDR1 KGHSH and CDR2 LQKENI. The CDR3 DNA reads TGTGCCAGCTCACCAAGAAAAATCGGTAACACTGAAGCTTTCTTT. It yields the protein CASSPRKIGNTEAFF.

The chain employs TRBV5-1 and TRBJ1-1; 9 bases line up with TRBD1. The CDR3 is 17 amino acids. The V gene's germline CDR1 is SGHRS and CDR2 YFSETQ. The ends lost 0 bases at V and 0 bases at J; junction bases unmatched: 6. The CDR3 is CASSLGPQGALNTEAFF. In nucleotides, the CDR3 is TGCGCCAGCAGCTTGGGACCACAGGGGGCCTTGAACACTGAAGCTTTCTTT.

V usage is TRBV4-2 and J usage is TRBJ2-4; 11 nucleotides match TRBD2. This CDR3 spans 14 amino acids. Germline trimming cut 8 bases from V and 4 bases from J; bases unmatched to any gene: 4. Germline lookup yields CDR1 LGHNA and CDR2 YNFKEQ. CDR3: CASGPSGGKNIQYF. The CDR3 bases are TGTGCCAGCGGGCCTAGCGGGGGGAAAAACATTCAGTACTTC.

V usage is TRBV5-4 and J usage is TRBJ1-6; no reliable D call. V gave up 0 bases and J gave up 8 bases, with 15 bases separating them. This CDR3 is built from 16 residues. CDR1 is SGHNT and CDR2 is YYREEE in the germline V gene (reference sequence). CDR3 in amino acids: CASSLVEGRGHSPLHF. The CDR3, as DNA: TGTGCCAGCAGCTTGGTAGAGGGTAGAGGGCATTCACCCCTCCACTTT.

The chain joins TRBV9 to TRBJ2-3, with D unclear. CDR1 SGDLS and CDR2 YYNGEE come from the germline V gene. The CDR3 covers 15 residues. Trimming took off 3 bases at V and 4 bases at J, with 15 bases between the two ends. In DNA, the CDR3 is TGTGCCAGCAGCGCTGTGGGGTTTATTGCAGATACGCAGTATTTT. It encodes CASSAVGFIADTQYF.

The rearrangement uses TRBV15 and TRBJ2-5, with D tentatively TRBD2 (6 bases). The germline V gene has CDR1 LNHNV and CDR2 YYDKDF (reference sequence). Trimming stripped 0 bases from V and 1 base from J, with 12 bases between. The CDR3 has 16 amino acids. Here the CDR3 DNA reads TGTGCCACCAGCAGAGAAATGCGGGGTGGCCAAGAGACCCAGTACTTC. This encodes CATSREMRGGQETQYF.

The DNA for the CDR3 is TGTGCCAGCAGTGAGGGGCCAGCTCAGCCCCAGCATTTT. This encodes CASSEGPAQPQHF. The chain is built from TRBV6-4 and TRBJ1-5; D perhaps matches TRBD1 (5 bases). Germline CDR1 and CDR2: MRHNA and SNTAGT. Between the trimmed V and J ends, which lost 3 bases and 6 bases, there was a span of 9 bases. The CDR3 is 13 residues long.

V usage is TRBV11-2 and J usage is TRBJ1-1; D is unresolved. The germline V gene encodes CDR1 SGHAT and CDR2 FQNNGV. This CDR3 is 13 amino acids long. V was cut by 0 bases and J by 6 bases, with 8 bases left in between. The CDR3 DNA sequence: TGTGCCAGCAGCTTAGATGGTCGGGCTGAAGCTTTCTTT. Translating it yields CASSLDGRAEAFF.

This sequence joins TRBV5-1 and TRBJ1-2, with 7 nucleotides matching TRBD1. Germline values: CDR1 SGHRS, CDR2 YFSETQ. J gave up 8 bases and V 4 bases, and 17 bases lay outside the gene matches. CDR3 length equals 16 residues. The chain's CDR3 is CASSNPSQTTGSGYTF. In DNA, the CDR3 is TGCGCCAGCAGCAACCCCAGCCAAACGACAGGGTCCGGCTACACCTTC.

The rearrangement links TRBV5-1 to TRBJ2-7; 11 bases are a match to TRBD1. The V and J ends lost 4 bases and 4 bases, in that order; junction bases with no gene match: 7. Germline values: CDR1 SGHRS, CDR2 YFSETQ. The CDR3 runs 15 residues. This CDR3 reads CASSQGTGGLYEQYV. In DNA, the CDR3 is TGCGCCAGCAGCCAAGGGACAGGGGGACTATACGAGCAGTACGTC.

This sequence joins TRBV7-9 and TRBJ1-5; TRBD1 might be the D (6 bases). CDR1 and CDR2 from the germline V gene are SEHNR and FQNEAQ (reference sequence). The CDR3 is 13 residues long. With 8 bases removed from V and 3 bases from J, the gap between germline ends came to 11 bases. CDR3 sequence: CASAGQINQPQHF. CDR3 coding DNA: TGTGCCAGCGCTGGACAGATCAATCAGCCCCAGCATTTT.

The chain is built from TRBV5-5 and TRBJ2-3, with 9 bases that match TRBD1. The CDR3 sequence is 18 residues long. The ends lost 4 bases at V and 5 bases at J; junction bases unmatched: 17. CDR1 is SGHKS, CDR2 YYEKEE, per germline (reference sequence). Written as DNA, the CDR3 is TGTGCCAGCAGCCCCATTATTAGGACAGGGGTGGGTATAGATACGCAGTATTTT. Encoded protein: CASSPIIRTGVGIDTQYF.

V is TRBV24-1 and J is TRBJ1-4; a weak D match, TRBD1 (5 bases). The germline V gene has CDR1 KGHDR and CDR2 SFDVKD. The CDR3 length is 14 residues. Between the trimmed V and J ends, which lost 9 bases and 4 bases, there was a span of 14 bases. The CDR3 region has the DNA TGTGCCACCGCAAGTGGACATTTTAATGAAAAACTGTTTTTT. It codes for CATASGHFNEKLFF.

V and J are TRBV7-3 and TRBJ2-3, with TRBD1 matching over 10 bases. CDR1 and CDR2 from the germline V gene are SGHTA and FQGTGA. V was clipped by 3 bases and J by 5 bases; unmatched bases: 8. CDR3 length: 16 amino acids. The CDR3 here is CASSLTGTGVVDTQYF. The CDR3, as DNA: TGTGCCAGCAGCTTGACAGGGACAGGGGTAGTAGATACGCAGTATTTT. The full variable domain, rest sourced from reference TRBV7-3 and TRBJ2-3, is GAGVSQTPSNKVTEKGKYVELRCDPISGHTALYWYRQSLGQGPEFLIYFQGTGAADDSGLPNDRFFAVRPEGSVSTLKIQRTERGDSAVYLCASSLTGTGVVDTQYFGPGTRLTVL.

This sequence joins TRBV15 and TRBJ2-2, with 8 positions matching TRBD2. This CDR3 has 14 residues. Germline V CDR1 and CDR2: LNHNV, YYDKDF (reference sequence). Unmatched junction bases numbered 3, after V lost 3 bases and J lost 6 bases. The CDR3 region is CATSSGGAAGELFF. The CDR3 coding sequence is TGTGCCACCAGCAGCGGGGGGGCCGCCGGGGAGCTGTTTTTT.